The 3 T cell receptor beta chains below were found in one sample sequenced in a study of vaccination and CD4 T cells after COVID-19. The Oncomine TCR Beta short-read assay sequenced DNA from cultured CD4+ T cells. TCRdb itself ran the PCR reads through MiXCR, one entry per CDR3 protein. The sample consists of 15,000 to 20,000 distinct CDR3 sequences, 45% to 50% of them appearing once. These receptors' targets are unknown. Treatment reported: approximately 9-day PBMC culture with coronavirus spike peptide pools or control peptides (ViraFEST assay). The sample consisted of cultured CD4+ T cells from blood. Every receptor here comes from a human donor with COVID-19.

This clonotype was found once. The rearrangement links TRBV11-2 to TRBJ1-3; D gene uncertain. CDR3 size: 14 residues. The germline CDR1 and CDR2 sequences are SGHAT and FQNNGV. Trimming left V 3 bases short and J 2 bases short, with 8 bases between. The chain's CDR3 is CASSLGRTGNTIYF. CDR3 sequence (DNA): TGTGCCAGCAGCTTGGGGAGGACTGGAAACACCATATATTTT. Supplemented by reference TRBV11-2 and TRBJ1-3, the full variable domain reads EAGVAQSPRYKIIEKRQSVAFWCNPISGHATLYWYQQILGQGPKLLIQFQNNGVVDDSQLPKDRFSAERLKGVDSTLKIQPAKLEDSAVYLCASSLGRTGNTIYFGEGSWLTVV.

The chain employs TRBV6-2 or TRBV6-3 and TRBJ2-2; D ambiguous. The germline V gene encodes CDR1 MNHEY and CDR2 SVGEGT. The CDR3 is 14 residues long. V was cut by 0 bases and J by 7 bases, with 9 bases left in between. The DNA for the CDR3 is TGTGCCAGCAGTTACTCATCCCCAGACGGGGAGCTGTTTTTT. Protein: CASSYSSPDGELFF.

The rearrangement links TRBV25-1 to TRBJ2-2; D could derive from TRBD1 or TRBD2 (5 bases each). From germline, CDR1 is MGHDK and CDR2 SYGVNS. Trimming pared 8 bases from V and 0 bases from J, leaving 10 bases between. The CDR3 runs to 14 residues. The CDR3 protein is CASRGRANTGELFF. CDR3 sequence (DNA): TGTGCCAGCCGGGGACGCGCGAACACCGGGGAGCTGTTTTTT.